This T cell receptor beta chain was found in a study of CD8+ T cells in alopecia areata. Study information: Tofacitinib therapy lasting 6 to 18 months was followed by 6 months off drug. General study points: Throughout tofacitinib, many expanded lesional clones continued to persist in scalp and blood.

Notes on this clone: Its antigen remains unidentified.

The CDR3 runs 14 residues. Germline V gene data show CDR1 as SGHRS and CDR2 as YFSETQ. Trimming shortened V by 2 bases and J by 2 bases, and 8 bases separated the two germline ends. Treatment given: oral pan-JAK inhibitor, 5-10 mg twice daily. From alopecia areata patients, lesional scalp punch biopsies and peripheral blood were collected. RNA extraction was followed by reverse transcription into cDNA, which acted as the sequencing template. TCRdb's copy holds only in-frame clones and misses some; the assay was immunoSEQ multiplex PCR. The table lists more than 110,000 clones, roughly four fifths of them singletons.

V is TRBV5-1 and J is TRBJ2-1, with a possible D match to TRBD1 (6 bases). The receptor comes from a human donor with alopecia areata. The material was CD8+ T cells sorted from blood, obtained at week 4, from a patient treated with tofacitinib. CDR3 in DNA: TGCGCCAGCAGCTTCCAGGGGACCTACAATGAGCAGTTCTTC. Its translation is CASSFQGTYNEQFF.